Listed below are T cell receptor beta chains from one sample, sequenced in a study of blood T cell repertoires in COVID-19. Produced via immunoSEQ multiplex PCR; TCRdb's table is partial and in-frame only. The profile shows tens of thousands of clones, more than 85% of them singletons. The sample taken for sequencing was peripheral blood. Receptors originate from a man in his sixties with active or convalescent COVID-19. Both conserved end residues are part of each CDR3. A D gene is named only where the DNA matches it firmly. Size is stated for part of the rows, as once, few or many counts, or as a class when the clone is expanded.

V: TRBV9; size: few; J: TRBJ2-1; D: TRBD2; CDR3: CASTGGEGGQFF; DNA: TGTGCCAGCACGGGGGGTGAGGGAGGGCAGTTCTTC
V: TRBV2; size: NA; J: TRBJ2-7; D: NA; CDR3: CATRELIYEQYF; DNA: TGTGCCACCCGGGAGTTGATCTACGAGCAGTACTTC
V: TRBV19; size: NA; J: TRBJ2-2; D: TRBD1; CDR3: CASFSGTGGTGELFF; DNA: TGTGCCAGCTTCTCCGGGACAGGGGGCACCGGGGAGCTGTTTTTT
V: TRBV9; size: NA; J: TRBJ2-1; D: TRBD2; CDR3: CASSVTSANNEQFF; DNA: TGTGCCAGCAGCGTAACTAGCGCAAACAATGAGCAGTTCTTC
V: TRBV28; size: NA; J: TRBJ2-1; D: TRBD2; CDR3: CASSSGWTSGGGNEQFF; DNA: TGTGCCAGCAGTTCCGGTTGGACTAGCGGGGGTGGCAATGAGCAGTTCTTC
V: TRBV18; size: NA; J: TRBJ2-3; D: NA; CDR3: CASSPPSGQTDTQYF; DNA: TGTGCCAGCTCACCCCCTAGCGGACAGACAGATACGCAGTATTTT
V: TRBV21-1; size: NA; J: TRBJ2-3; D: NA; CDR3: CASMEDTQYF; DNA: TGTGCCAGCATGGAGGATACGCAGTATTTT
V: TRBV19; size: NA; J: TRBJ1-5; D: NA; CDR3: CASSRGQLYQPQHF; DNA: TGTGCCAGTAGTCGAGGACAACTATATCAGCCCCAGCATTTT
V: TRBV11-2; size: NA; J: TRBJ2-1; D: TRBD2; CDR3: CASSLTSGSTTEQFF; DNA: TGTGCCAGCAGCCTGACTAGCGGGAGTACCACTGAGCAGTTCTTC
V: TRBV6-5; size: NA; J: TRBJ2-5; D: NA; CDR3: CASSPADGQETQYF; DNA: TGTGCCAGCAGCCCAGCGGACGGACAAGAGACCCAGTACTTC
V: TRBV18; size: NA; J: TRBJ1-2; D: TRBD1; CDR3: CASSRGQGGNYGYTF; DNA: TGTGCCAGCTCAAGGGGACAGGGAGGCAATTATGGCTACACCTTC
V: TRBV19; size: NA; J: TRBJ2-1; D: TRBD1; CDR3: CASSRQGAVNEQFF; DNA: TGTGCCAGTAGTCGACAGGGGGCGGTAAATGAGCAGTTCTTC
V: TRBV7-3; size: NA; J: TRBJ1-1; D: NA; CDR3: CASSSQGNTEAFF; DNA: TGTGCCAGCAGCTCGCAGGGAAACACTGAAGCTTTCTTT
V: TRBV5-1; size: NA; J: TRBJ1-3; D: TRBD1; CDR3: CASSLSGGYTIYF; DNA: TGCGCCAGCAGCTTGTCAGGGGGATATACCATATATTTT
V: TRBV5-1; size: NA; J: TRBJ2-7; D: TRBD2; CDR3: CASSPGLAGSYEQYF; DNA: TGCGCCAGCAGCCCCGGACTAGCGGGTTCCTACGAGCAGTACTTC
V: TRBV7-9; size: NA; J: TRBJ2-7; D: NA; CDR3: CASSLGFSSGNEQYF; DNA: TGTGCCAGCAGCTTAGGTTTTTCTTCGGGGAACGAGCAGTACTTC
V: TRBV19; size: NA; J: TRBJ1-2; D: TRBD1; CDR3: CASSIVAGGHYGYTF; DNA: TGTGCCAGTAGTATAGTGGCAGGGGGTCACTATGGCTACACCTTC
V: TRBV5-5; size: NA; J: TRBJ1-1; D: NA; CDR3: CASSLTEVEAFF; DNA: TGTGCCAGCAGCTTGACGGAGGTGGAAGCTTTCTTT
V: TRBV21-1; size: NA; J: TRBJ1-6; D: NA; CDR3: CASSNLTLQIYNSPLHF; DNA: TGTGCCAGCAGCAATTTGACCTTACAGATCTATAATTCACCCCTCCACTTT
V: TRBV14; size: medium-sized; J: TRBJ2-6; D: NA; CDR3: CASSQVSPGYHSGANVLTF; DNA: TGTGCCAGCAGCCAAGTCAGTCCGGGGTACCACTCTGGGGCCAACGTCCTGACTTTC
V: TRBV9; size: NA; J: TRBJ2-7; D: NA; CDR3: CASSVDAPSYEQYF; DNA: TGTGCCAGCAGCGTAGACGCGCCGTCCTACGAGCAGTACTTC
V: TRBV15; size: NA; J: TRBJ2-5; D: TRBD2; CDR3: CATSRSHGAGAAETQYF; DNA: TGTGCCACCAGCAGATCCCATGGAGCGGGAGCTGCAGAGACCCAGTACTTC
V: TRBV29-1; size: NA; J: TRBJ2-2; D: NA; CDR3: CSVVRGGTGELFF; DNA: TGCAGCGTAGTAAGGGGGGGCACCGGGGAGCTGTTTTTT
V: TRBV3-1/TRBV3-2; size: few; J: TRBJ1-2; D: NA; CDR3: CASSHEGQRGYTF; DNA: TGTGCCAGCAGCCATGAAGGCCAGAGGGGCTACACCTTC
V: TRBV6-1; size: NA; J: TRBJ2-7; D: NA; CDR3: CASSEDRIYEQYF; DNA: TGTGCCAGCAGTGAAGACAGAATCTACGAGCAGTACTTC
V: TRBV5-1; size: NA; J: TRBJ1-3; D: NA; CDR3: CASSLEGVFSGNTIYF; DNA: TGCGCCAGCAGCTTGGAGGGGGTTTTCTCTGGAAACACCATATATTTT